The clone carrying this T cell receptor beta chain was observed at least ten times. Its antigen is still unknown. V was shortened by 7 bases and J by 7 bases, with 17 bases between the two germline ends. The CDR3 extends over 14 amino acids. Germline V gene sequence: CDR1 SGHRS, CDR2 YFSETQ. Preparation of the TCRbeta library involved a method that used unique molecular identifiers. TCRdb recomputed calls from the PCR reads with MiXCR, one row per CDR3 protein. The sample has fewer than 350,000 distinct CDR3 sequences, 9.5% to 13% seen once. These data are taken from a study of T-cell reconstitution after alpha-beta-depleted transplantation in children. Points from the study as a whole: T-cell counts and diversity at one year post-transplant came mainly from newly produced T cells. About two months after transplant, alpha-beta T cells reportedly came from several hundred expanded graft clones.

Sample: PBMCs, taken before TCRalphabeta/CD19-depleted stem cell transplant. The chain is built from TRBV5-1 and TRBJ2-2; perhaps D is TRBD1 or TRBD2 (6 bases each). This clonotype originated in a boy in the first two years of life with acute myeloid leukemia, due to receive a stem cell transplant. CDR3 protein: CASSIRGRGGELFF. DNA of the CDR3: TGCGCCAGCTCCATCCGGGGGCGGGGCGGGGAGCTGTTTTTT.